The 24 T cell receptor beta chains below were found in one sample sequenced in a study of blood T cell repertoires in COVID-19. Sequencing used immunoSEQ multiplex PCR; TCRdb keeps in-frame clones, though not all of them. Of 90,000 to 100,000 clones in the sample, 70% to 85% were seen once. Sequencing was carried out using peripheral blood. The receptors were gathered from a man between 65 and 85 years old with active or convalescent COVID-19.

The rearrangement links TRBV5-1 to TRBJ2-7; 7 bases map to TRBD1. Losses at the gene ends were 1 base for V and 4 bases for J; bases not matched to a gene: 5. Germline CDR1 reads SGHRS; CDR2 reads YFSETQ. The CDR3 is 14 residues long. CDR3 protein: CASSLTGENYEQYF. The DNA for the CDR3 is TGCGCCAGCAGCTTGACAGGGGAAAATTACGAGCAGTACTTC.

The rearrangement links TRBV3-1 (or the pseudogene TRBV3-2) to TRBJ1-1; 7 bases agree with TRBD1. This CDR3 is built from 15 residues. Germline V gene lookup returns CDR1 LGHDT and CDR2 YNNKEL (reference sequence). V dropped 3 bases and J dropped 4; count of bases not matched to a gene: 8. The CDR3 DNA sequence: TGTGCCAGCAGCCAGAACAGGGGTTTGAGCACTGAAGCTTTCTTT. It specifies CASSQNRGLSTEAFF.

The J gene is TRBJ2-1, the V gene TRBV7-9; D uncertain. In germline, CDR1 is SEHNR, CDR2 FQNEAQ (reference sequence). The CDR3 has 15 amino acids. Trimming took off 4 bases at V and 7 bases at J, with 17 bases between the two ends. CDR3 sequence: CASSSPLQVGNEQFF. CDR3 sequence (DNA): TGTGCCAGCAGCTCCCCCCTCCAGGTTGGAAATGAGCAGTTCTTC.

Of note for this clone: The sample has other DNA sequences that encode this CDR3 too. The CDR3 DNA follows: TGTGCCAGCAGCCCCGGGTACGAGCAGTACTTC. Its protein is CASSPGYEQYF. The rearrangement joins TRBV3-1 (or the pseudogene TRBV3-2) to TRBJ2-7; no definite D call. Germline-derived CDR1 and CDR2 are LGHDT and YNNKEL (reference sequence). The V gene lost 4 bases and the J gene lost 4 bases, with 5 bases spanning the gap. This CDR3 comprises 11 residues.

This chain connects TRBV6-1 to TRBJ2-1; TRBD2 agrees at 13 bases. CDR1 is MNHNS and CDR2 is SASEGT in the germline V gene. V lost 3 bases to trimming and J lost 0 bases; unmatched junction nucleotides: 8. CDR3 length: 19 residues. CDR3 region: CASSERLAGGLSSYNEQFF. The CDR3 coding sequence is TGTGCCAGCAGTGAGAGACTAGCGGGGGGCCTTAGCTCCTACAATGAGCAGTTCTTC.

This clone showed up just once. CDR3 nucleotide sequence: TGTGCCAGCACGGGGTGGGGAATAATGACTGTCAAGAATGAGCAGTTCTTC. It yields the protein CASTGWGIMTVKNEQFF. The chain links TRBV25-1 to TRBJ2-1; D possibly corresponds to TRBD2 (5 bases). Germline assignment: CDR1 MGHDK and CDR2 SYGVNS. The V gene lost 7 bases and the J gene lost 7 bases, with 26 bases spanning the gap. This CDR3 region has 17 residues. Full variable domain (rest looked up from reference TRBV25-1 and TRBJ2-1): EADIYQTPRYLVIGTGKKITLECSQTMGHDKMYWYQQDPGMELHLIHYSYGVNSTEKGDLSSESTVSRIRTEHFPLTLESARPSHTSQYLCASTGWGIMTVKNEQFFGPGTRLTVL.

J is TRBJ2-1 and V is TRBV7-2; D is unclear. This CDR3 spans 15 amino acids. Germline loops: CDR1 SGHTA, CDR2 FQGNSA. Trimming stripped 2 bases from V and 0 bases from J, with 8 bases between. CDR3 in DNA: TGTGCCAGCAGCTTATTCCCTAGCTCCTACAATGAGCAGTTCTTC. Its protein product is CASSLFPSSYNEQFF.

This chain connects TRBV6-5 to TRBJ2-3, with 7 bases aligning to TRBD1. Germline lookup yields CDR1 MNHEY and CDR2 SVGAGI. V was clipped by 6 bases and J by 0 bases; unmatched bases: 3. The CDR3 runs to 14 residues. CDR3 protein: CASSARGSTDTQYF. The CDR3 coding sequence is TGTGCCAGCAGCGCCAGGGGGAGCACAGATACGCAGTATTTT.

This chain joins TRBV7-2 and TRBJ2-5, with a possible D match to TRBD1 (6 bases). The germline V gene has CDR1 SGHTA and CDR2 FQGNSA. The CDR3 sequence is 14 residues long. Trimming stripped 3 bases from V and 4 bases from J, with 12 bases between. The CDR3 DNA sequence: TGTGCCAGCAGCTTGGGGTGGGGGCGAGAGACCCAGTACTTC. Encoded protein: CASSLGWGRETQYF.

The chain uses TRBV12-3 or TRBV12-4 and TRBJ1-2, with a tentative D call TRBD1 (6 bases). The V and J ends lost 6 bases and 7 bases respectively, with 9 bases between them. The CDR3 is 11 residues long. The DNA of the CDR3 is TGTGCCAGCAGGCTGACAGGTGGCTACACCTTC. As protein: CASRLTGGYTF.

Only a few counts were recorded for this clone. This chain uses TRBV6-2 or TRBV6-3 with TRBJ1-2; D is undetermined. The CDR3 runs to 15 residues. The germline gives CDR1 MNHEY, CDR2 SVGEGT. V lost 6 bases and J 4 bases, leaving 18 bases between the germline ends. The CDR3 here is CASSPSAGSLYGYTF. The CDR3 DNA sequence: TGTGCCAGCAGCCCTTCAGCCGGGAGCCTCTATGGCTACACCTTC.

The J gene is TRBJ2-2, the V gene TRBV5-1; a weak D match, TRBD2 (6 bases). CDR3 length equals 14 residues. The germline V gene has CDR1 SGHRS and CDR2 YFSETQ. The ends were cut back, 4 bases at V and 5 bases at J, with 12 bases in the middle. The CDR3 here is CASSRDFPTGELFF. Written as DNA, the CDR3 is TGCGCCAGCAGCCGGGACTTTCCGACCGGGGAGCTGTTTTTT.

This clone was observed a few times. This chain uses TRBV28 with TRBJ1-1; D remains ambiguous. The germline gives CDR1 MDHEN, CDR2 SYDVKM. The CDR3 spans 10 residues. V dropped 6 bases and J dropped 13 bases, with 12 bases sitting between them. The CDR3 here is CASSHRSVFF. The CDR3 DNA sequence: TGTGCCAGCAGCCATCGTTCGGTTTTCTTT.

This rearrangement joins TRBV7-2 to TRBJ1-1, with D perhaps TRBD1 (5 bases). Trimming pared 3 bases from V and 7 bases from J, leaving 12 bases between. This CDR3 is 13 amino acids long. Germline V gene sequence: CDR1 SGHTA, CDR2 FQGNSA. The CDR3 DNA is TGTGCCAGCAGCTTTCGTAGGGGAAATGAAGCTTTCTTT. Translating gives CASSFRRGNEAFF.

The CDR3 is CASSHGTGAGELFF. DNA of the CDR3: TGTGCCAGCAGCCACGGGACGGGGGCCGGGGAGCTGTTTTTT. This sequence joins TRBV3-1 (or the pseudogene TRBV3-2) and TRBJ2-2; TRBD2 is a possible D gene (6 bases). Germline V gene data show CDR1 as LGHDT and CDR2 as YNNKEL (reference sequence). The CDR3 is made up of 14 amino acids. V shed 3 bases and J shed 6 bases, with 11 bases lying between them.

CDR3 loop: CASSPGGAAWDTQYF. CDR3 in DNA: TGTGCCAGCAGCCCCGGGGGGGCCGCCTGGGATACGCAGTATTTT. The chain combines TRBV5-4 with TRBJ2-3; the match to TRBD2 covers 8 bases. CDR1 is SGHNT and CDR2 is YYREEE in the germline V gene (reference sequence). This CDR3 is built from 15 residues. V trimming: 4 bases; J trimming: 6 bases; junction bases outside the gene matches: 10.

V gene TRBV5-1 combines with J gene TRBJ2-3, with 7 bases fitting TRBD2. The CDR3 runs to 16 residues. Germline-derived CDR1 and CDR2 are SGHRS and YFSETQ. With V trimmed by 0 bases and J by 7 bases, 11 bases remained unmatched. This chain's CDR3 is CASSLGRGGPLHTQYF. Here the CDR3 DNA reads TGCGCCAGCAGCTTGGGTCGCGGGGGACCGCTCCATACGCAGTATTTT. Full variable domain (missing parts from reference TRBV5-1 and TRBJ2-3): KAGVTQTPRYLIKTRGQQVTLSCSPISGHRSVSWYQQTPGQGLQFLFEYFSETQRNKGNFPGRFSGRQFSNSRSEMNVSTLELGDSALYLCASSLGRGGPLHTQYFGPGTRLTVL.

The chain joins TRBV5-6 to TRBJ2-3; D is undetermined. Germline-derived CDR1 and CDR2 are SGHDT and YYEEEE. Trimming stripped 0 bases from V and 5 bases from J, with 10 bases between. The CDR3 has 14 residues. The CDR3 sequence is CASSLAVTGDTQYF. For the CDR3, the DNA is TGTGCCAGCAGCTTGGCCGTAACCGGAGATACGCAGTATTTT.

The chain uses TRBV9 and TRBJ2-2; TRBD1 agrees at 9 bases. Germline trimming cut 0 bases from V and 6 bases from J; bases unmatched to any gene: 6. The CDR3 has 16 amino acids. Germline loops: CDR1 SGDLS, CDR2 YYNGEE. As DNA, the CDR3 is TGTGCCAGCAGCGTAGTAGGGACAGGGAAGCCCGGGGAGCTGTTTTTT. It encodes CASSVVGTGKPGELFF.

This clone was picked up a small number of times. J is TRBJ1-1 and V is TRBV7-9; D not resolved. The CDR3 consists of 14 residues. From germline, CDR1 is SEHNR and CDR2 FQNEAQ (reference sequence). V lost 8 bases and J 3 bases, leaving 16 bases between the germline ends. The CDR3 loop reads CASLNEVLDTEAFF. The CDR3 DNA is TGTGCCAGCCTTAACGAGGTACTGGACACTGAAGCTTTCTTT. Full variable domain (remainder filled in from reference TRBV7-9 and TRBJ1-1): DTGVSQNPRHKITKRGQNVTFRCDPISEHNRLYWYRQTLGQGPEFLTYFQNEAQLEKSRLLSDRFSAERPKGSFSTLEIQRTEQGDSAMYLCASLNEVLDTEAFFGQGTRLTVV.

The gene calls are TRBV27 and TRBJ1-6, with D perhaps matching TRBD1 (6 bases). Trimming stripped 2 bases from V and 10 bases from J, with 15 bases between. Germline V gene lookup returns CDR1 MNHEY and CDR2 SMNVEV (reference sequence). The CDR3 sequence is 15 residues long. The CDR3 is CASSLGGRSISPLHF. CDR3 nucleotides: TGTGCCAGCAGTTTAGGGGGCAGGAGTATCTCACCCCTCCACTTT.

The CDR3: CASSLGSSDTEAFF. The CDR3 region has the DNA TGTGCCAGCAGTCTAGGGAGTTCGGACACTGAAGCTTTCTTT. The J gene is TRBJ1-1, the V gene TRBV6-5; D not certain. With 5 bases removed from V and 3 bases from J, the gap between germline ends came to 13 bases. CDR1 MNHEY and CDR2 SVGAGI come from the germline V gene. The CDR3 length is 14 residues.

A single count supports this clone. The chain links TRBV6-5 to TRBJ2-1, with 7 bases lining up with TRBD1. From germline, CDR1 is MNHEY and CDR2 SVGAGI. The CDR3 has 14 residues. The trim removed 2 bases at V and 6 bases at J, leaving 4 bases unmatched. The CDR3 sequence: CASSYRGPFNEQFF. CDR3 nucleotide sequence: TGTGCCAGCAGTTACAGGGGGCCTTTCAATGAGCAGTTCTTC.

This clone occurred a few times. The rearrangement joins TRBV7-9 to TRBJ1-4; 10 nucleotides align to TRBD1. The V segment lost 3 bases and the J segment 8 bases; nucleotides outside the gene matches: 6. Germline assignment: CDR1 SEHNR and CDR2 FQNEAQ (reference sequence). This CDR3 has 15 amino acids. The DNA for the CDR3 is TGTGCCAGCAGCTTGGGGACAGGGGCGAAGGAAAAACTGTTTTTT. Protein: CASSLGTGAKEKLFF.